These 11 T cell receptor beta chains were all obtained from the same sample, sequenced in a study of T cells after yellow fever vaccination. TCRdb ran MiXCR on the 5' RACE reads and lists one entry per CDR3 protein. Altogether 500,000 to 650,000 distinct CDR3 sequences are present, roughly 14% being singletons, with the ten largest covering over 11%. The material sequenced was PBMCs, taken on the day of the yellow fever booster vaccination. Receptor source: a young man who received the YFV17D yellow fever vaccine.

In its sample, this clonotype was seen a few times. The chain uses TRBV9 and TRBJ2-7; D remains unclear. The ends were cut back, 0 bases at V and 6 bases at J, with 16 bases in the middle. The CDR3 loop spans 15 amino acids. CDR1 and CDR2 from the germline V gene are SGDLS and YYNGEE. The CDR3 protein is CASSVGIELVGEQYF. In DNA form, the CDR3 reads TGTGCCAGCAGCGTAGGAATAGAGCTGGTCGGCGAGCAGTACTTC.

This clonotype occurred a few times. The gene calls are TRBV12-5 and TRBJ2-7; maybe TRBD1 (5 bases). V was trimmed by 6 bases and J by 6 bases, leaving 12 bases between them. The CDR3 covers 12 residues. CDR1 is LGHNT and CDR2 is FRNRAP in the germline V gene. CDR3 DNA sequence: TGTGCTAGTGGGTCCGACAGTATCGAGCAGTACTTC. It translates to CASGSDSIEQYF.

This clonotype came up a few times. V is TRBV10-1 and J is TRBJ2-2, with D possibly TRBD1 on 6 matching bases. This CDR3 has 14 residues. CDR1 and CDR2 from the germline V gene are WNHNN and SYGVQD (reference sequence). Trimming removed 6 bases from V and 2 bases from J, with 10 bases in between. The CDR3 region has the DNA TGCGCCAGCAGGGGGGACACAAACACCGGGGAGCTGTTTTTT. Translation: CASRGDTNTGELFF.

This clonotype was found a few times. The V call is TRBV5-4, the J call TRBJ2-5, with D possibly TRBD1 on 5 matching bases. V was trimmed by 3 bases and J by 2 bases, leaving 14 bases between them. The CDR3 runs to 15 residues. Germline CDR1 is SGHNT and CDR2 is YYREEE (reference sequence). CDR3 loop: CASSSILGPQETQYF. CDR3 bases: TGTGCCAGCAGCTCCATTTTGGGGCCTCAAGAGACCCAGTACTTC.

This clonotype was counted only a few times. The chain couples TRBV24-1 to TRBJ2-1; D not certain. CDR1 KGHDR and CDR2 SFDVKD come from the germline V gene. The V gene lost 1 base and the J gene lost 5 bases, with 5 bases spanning the gap. This CDR3 region has 13 residues. CDR3 nucleotides: TGTGCCACCAGTGATTTAGACGACAATGAGCAGTTCTTC. Translating it yields CATSDLDDNEQFF.

This clonotype has at least ten counts. V usage is TRBV5-1 and J usage is TRBJ1-1, with D tentatively TRBD1 (5 bases). Looked up from germline, CDR1 is SGHRS and CDR2 is YFSETQ. This CDR3 contains 13 residues. V was cut by 4 bases and J by 4 bases, with 11 bases left in between. CDR3 sequence reads: CASSATQGTEAFF. The CDR3 DNA reads as TGCGCCAGCAGCGCGACGCAGGGCACTGAAGCTTTCTTT.

V is TRBV6-2 or TRBV6-3 and J is TRBJ1-2, with D hard to call. Germline V gene lookup returns CDR1 MNHEY and CDR2 SVGEGT. The CDR3 is 12 residues long. V lost 10 bases to trimming and J lost 2 bases, with 11 bases between them. The CDR3 DNA reads as TGTGCCAACCGGTTATACAACTATGGCTACACCTTC. Its protein is CANRLYNYGYTF.

This clonotype has a handful of counts. The chain has TRBV24-1 and TRBJ2-7; D perhaps matches TRBD2 (6 bases). The CDR3 sequence is 12 residues long. CDR1 is KGHDR and CDR2 is SFDVKD in the germline V gene. The ends were cut back, 6 bases at V and 5 bases at J, with 10 bases in the middle. As DNA, the CDR3 is TGTGCCACCAGTTTGACTAGTAACGAGCAGTACTTC. As protein: CATSLTSNEQYF.

This clonotype appeared a few times. The chain joins TRBV20-1 to TRBJ2-5; 9 bases line up with TRBD2. This CDR3 comprises 14 residues. V dropped 7 bases and J dropped 4; count of bases not matched to a gene: 10. Germline CDR1 and CDR2: DFQATT and SNEGSKA (reference sequence). The CDR3 region is CSVLIAGVLETQYF. In DNA, the CDR3 is TGCAGTGTCCTTATAGCGGGAGTACTAGAGACCCAGTACTTC.

The chain recombines TRBV28 with TRBJ1-5; D not certain. V was shortened by 6 bases and J by 2 bases, with 14 bases between the two germline ends. This CDR3 region has 15 residues. Germline V gene sequence: CDR1 MDHEN, CDR2 SYDVKM. The CDR3 sequence: CASRGWSGGNQPQHF. The CDR3 DNA sequence: TGTGCCAGCAGAGGGTGGAGTGGGGGCAATCAGCCCCAGCATTTT. Supplemented by reference TRBV28 and TRBJ1-5, the full variable domain reads DVKVTQSSRYLVKRTGEKVFLECVQDMDHENMFWYRQDPGLGLRLIYFSYDVKMKEKGDIPEGYSVSREKKERFSLILESASTNQTSMYLCASRGWSGGNQPQHFGDGTRLSIL.

This clonotype was counted between two and nine times. The chain uses TRBV28 and TRBJ2-3, with D perhaps matching TRBD2 (6 bases). There are 17 residues in the CDR3. The ends were cut back, 8 bases at V and 2 bases at J, with 23 bases in the middle. Germline loops: CDR1 MDHEN, CDR2 SYDVKM. CDR3 nucleotides: TGTGCCAGCGGAGACTTGGCGCTTAGCGGTCTCACAGATACGCAGTATTTT. Translation gives CASGDLALSGLTDTQYF.